Following are 25 T cell receptor beta chains from one sample sequenced in a study of T cells in Graves' hyperthyroidism and ophthalmopathy. RNA transcripts were the template for amplifying TCR beta CDR3 regions. The study used the HTBI primer set for a first-round RT-PCR of the TCR CDR3. TCRdb reprocessed the multiplex PCR reads with MiXCR, giving one entry per CDR3 protein. The table includes around 760,000 distinct CDR3 sequences, approximately 36% detected once. The specimen was blood. The receptor set was obtained from a woman aged 35 to 49 with Graves' hyperthyroidism.

CDR3 DNA: TGCGCCAGCAGCTTGGCGTACAGCGGGTCCTACACCTTC. This gives the protein CASSLAYSGSYTF. The chain uses TRBV5-1 and TRBJ1-2; D gene ambiguous. Germline CDR1 is SGHRS and CDR2 is YFSETQ. This CDR3 contains 13 residues. Deletions cut 0 bases from V and 10 bases from J, with 13 bases between.

This clonotype was counted between two and nine times. The V gene is TRBV4-3, the J gene TRBJ1-1; TRBD1 matches 7 bases. CDR1 and CDR2 (germline): LGHNA, YSLEER. V lost 0 bases, J lost 2 bases, and 6 bases stayed unmatched. This CDR3 is built from 16 residues. The CDR3 protein is CASSQDPTGYNTEAFF. The CDR3 DNA reads as TGCGCCAGCAGCCAAGACCCGACAGGGTACAACACTGAAGCTTTCTTT.

Details on this clonotype: A much larger clonotype is one base distant, so this may be a read error. Here the CDR3 omits its conserved ending phenylalanine or tryptophan, so a read error is the likely source. This sequence joins TRBV19 and TRBJ1-1, with TRBD1 as a possible D gene (6 bases). V lost 10 bases and J 10 bases, leaving 19 bases between the germline ends. The CDR3 is 12 residues long. From germline, CDR1 is LNHDA and CDR2 SQIVND (reference sequence). CDR3 nucleotide sequence: TGTGCCACCAATTGGTTACAGGGTAGAGCTTTCCTT. Protein product: CATNWLQGRAFL.

Remarks on this clonotype: This may arise from a read error, as a much more abundant clone is one base away. The chain couples TRBV5-4 to TRBJ1-3, with D hard to call. CDR3 length equals 15 residues. V lost 3 bases and J 0 bases, leaving 10 bases between the germline ends. The germline V gene has CDR1 SGHNT and CDR2 YYREEE (reference sequence). The CDR3 region has the DNA TGTGCCAGCAGCTCGTACCGGAGCTCTGGAAACACCATATATTTT. The encoded protein is CASSSYRSSGNTIYF.

This clonotype was detected many times. CDR3 region: CSVFGTTYGYTF. The CDR3 coding sequence is TGCAGCGTTTTTGGGACAACATATGGCTACACCTTC. The chain uses TRBV29-1 and TRBJ1-2; maybe TRBD1 (6 bases). CDR3 length: 12 residues. The V gene lost 5 bases and the J gene lost 5 bases, with 12 bases spanning the gap. Germline values: CDR1 SQVTM, CDR2 ANQGSEA. The full variable domain, completed using reference TRBV29-1 and TRBJ1-2, is SAVISQKPSRDICQRGTSLTIQCQVDSQVTMMFWYRQQPGQSLTLIATANQGSEATYESGFVIDKFPISRPNLTFSTLTVSNMSPEDSSIYLCSVFGTTYGYTFGSGTRLTVV.

In regard to this clonotype: The junction departs from germline at one end; a sequencing error may be responsible. This chain uses TRBV18 with TRBJ1-2; unclear D gene. CDR3 size: 15 residues. Germline V gene lookup returns CDR1 KGHSH and CDR2 LQKENI. In DNA form, the CDR3 reads TGTGCCGGCTCACCAAAAGAGACGGAGAACTATGGCTACACCTTC. Encoded protein: CAGSPKETENYGYTF.

Comment on this clonotype: A much larger clone differs by one base, so this may be a read error. Given the absence of the conserved phenylalanine or tryptophan at the CDR3 end, a read error is likely. The chain recombines TRBV7-9 with TRBJ1-2; 9 bases match TRBD1. This CDR3 has 15 amino acids. Germline-derived CDR1 and CDR2 are SEHNR and FQNEAQ (reference sequence). J was trimmed by 6 bases and V by 7 bases; bases with no gene match: 12. The CDR3 bases are TGTGCCAGCACCGAAAAGAGGACAGGGGAAGATGGCTACACCCTC. It encodes CASTEKRTGEDGYTL.

The gene calls are TRBV2 and TRBJ1-5, with no clear D. CDR3 length: 15 amino acids. The V and J ends lost 5 bases and 3 bases respectively, with 14 bases between them. Germline lookup yields CDR1 SNHLY and CDR2 FYNNEI. The CDR3 protein is CASSFFSGYNQPQHF. The CDR3 nucleotides are TGTGCCAGCAGTTTTTTTTCTGGGTACAATCAGCCCCAGCATTTT.

This clonotype was recorded many times. The V gene is TRBV7-2, the J gene TRBJ1-1; D not certain. The ends were cut back, 0 bases at V and 3 bases at J, with 8 bases in the middle. CDR1 and CDR2 (germline): SGHTA, FQGNSA. This CDR3 is built from 14 residues. CDR3 sequence: CASSLAPAYTEAFF. The CDR3 region has the DNA TGTGCCAGCAGCTTAGCGCCAGCCTACACTGAAGCTTTCTTT.

A single count supports this clonotype. The chain carries TRBV5-5 and TRBJ2-2, with 10 bases lining up with TRBD2. V lost 4 bases to trimming and J lost 6 bases; unmatched junction nucleotides: 12. CDR1 is SGHKS and CDR2 is YYEKEE in the germline V gene (reference sequence). There are 17 residues in the CDR3. The CDR3 DNA follows: TGTGCCAGCAGCCAAGATCTCAGCGGGGGGGCCCCCGGGGAGCTGTTTTTT. It translates to CASSQDLSGGAPGELFF.

This clonotype was counted many times. The V call is TRBV10-3, the J call TRBJ1-1; D perhaps matches TRBD1 (5 bases). In germline, CDR1 is ENHRY, CDR2 SYGVKD. The CDR3 extends over 11 amino acids. The germline V and J ends were trimmed by 3 bases and 8 bases, with 7 bases remaining between them. In nucleotides, the CDR3 is TGTGCCATCAGTGATGGGGCAGAAGCTTTCTTT. It codes for CAISDGAEAFF.

This clonotype turned up a few times. The V gene is TRBV5-1, the J gene TRBJ2-7; 12 bases line up with TRBD2. CDR3 length: 17 residues. Germline loops: CDR1 SGHRS, CDR2 YFSETQ. V lost 1 base to trimming and J lost 0 bases; unmatched junction nucleotides: 5. The CDR3 loop is CASSLPSGRDDSYEQYF. The CDR3 region has the DNA TGCGCCAGCAGCTTGCCTAGCGGGAGGGATGACTCCTACGAGCAGTACTTC. The complete variable domain, with remaining parts taken from reference TRBV5-1 and TRBJ2-7, reads KAGVTQTPRYLIKTRGQQVTLSCSPISGHRSVSWYQQTPGQGLQFLFEYFSETQRNKGNFPGRFSGRQFSNSRSEMNVSTLELGDSALYLCASSLPSGRDDSYEQYFGPGTRLTVT.

This clonotype has just a few counts. The rearrangement uses TRBV19 and TRBJ1-1; D uncertain. Germline lookup yields CDR1 LNHDA and CDR2 SQIVND (reference sequence). This CDR3 has 14 amino acids. Between the trimmed V and J ends, which lost 0 bases and 4 bases, there was a span of 9 bases. CDR3 residues: CASSIEDLSTEAFF. The CDR3 nucleotides are TGTGCCAGTAGTATAGAGGATTTGAGCACTGAAGCTTTCTTT.

The rearrangement links TRBV7-2 to TRBJ1-1; unclear D gene. Looked up from germline, CDR1 is SGHTA and CDR2 is FQGNSA. The length of the CDR3 is 13 residues. Trimming took off 3 bases at V and 3 bases at J, with 8 bases between the two ends. The CDR3 DNA is TGTGCCAGCAGCTTTGGGAGGCACACTGAAGCTTTCTTT. Amino acids: CASSFGRHTEAFF. The full variable domain, with the rest looked up from reference TRBV7-2 and TRBJ1-1, is GAGVSQSPSNKVTEKGKDVELRCDPISGHTALYWYRQSLGQGLEFLIYFQGNSAPDKSGLPSDRFSAERTGGSVSTLTIQRTQQEDSAVYLCASSFGRHTEAFFGQGTRLTVV.

The sample holds many counts of this clonotype. The V call is TRBV20-1, the J call TRBJ1-3; maybe TRBD1 (6 bases). The CDR3 is made up of 13 amino acids. Per the germline V gene, CDR1 is DFQATT and CDR2 is SNEGSKA (reference sequence). V lost 4 bases and J lost 1, with 8 bases in between. The DNA of the CDR3 is TGCAGTGCTACAGGGGTTTCTGGAAACACCATATATTTT. As protein: CSATGVSGNTIYF.

This clonotype was seen at least ten times. V and J are TRBV12-3 or TRBV12-4 and TRBJ2-2, with D tentatively TRBD1 (5 bases). V was clipped by 3 bases and J by 1 base, with 9 bases between them. The CDR3 loop spans 15 amino acids. CDR3 residues: CASSLGRLNTGELFF. DNA for the CDR3: TGTGCCAGCAGTTTGGGGCGGTTGAACACCGGGGAGCTGTTTTTT.

The chain recombines TRBV2 with TRBJ2-1; TRBD2 aligns across 10 bases. CDR1 and CDR2 from the germline V gene are SNHLY and FYNNEI. The trim removed 10 bases at V and 6 bases at J, leaving 3 bases unmatched. The CDR3 sequence is 12 residues long. The DNA of the CDR3 is TGTGCCACCAAGCGGGAGGGCAATGAGCAGTTCTTC. Its translation is CATKREGNEQFF.

In this sample, this clonotype turned up many times. The gene calls are TRBV12-3 or TRBV12-4 and TRBJ1-1, with D tentatively TRBD1 (6 bases). Deletions cut 7 bases from V and 1 base from J, with 13 bases between. The CDR3 has 14 amino acids. CDR3 in amino acids: CASTPDRTNTEAFF. CDR3 in DNA: TGTGCCAGCACCCCGGACAGAACGAACACTGAAGCTTTCTTT.

V and J are TRBV10-3 and TRBJ1-3; D perhaps matches TRBD1 (5 bases). The ends were cut back, 6 bases at V and 11 bases at J, with 11 bases in the middle. CDR1 and CDR2 from the germline V gene are ENHRY and SYGVKD. This CDR3 is built from 11 residues. CDR3 sequence reads: CAIRPGNSIYF. The CDR3 DNA follows: TGTGCCATCAGGCCAGGGAACTCCATATATTTT.

This clonotype was detected ten times or more. The V and J genes are TRBV19 and TRBJ1-6; TRBD1 is a possible D gene (6 bases). CDR3 length: 15 amino acids. The germline V gene encodes CDR1 LNHDA and CDR2 SQIVND (reference sequence). Deletions cut 5 bases from V and 0 bases from J, with 8 bases between. The CDR3 DNA reads as TGTGCCAGTAGTGACAGGAGCTCCTATAATTCACCCCTCCACTTT. As protein: CASSDRSSYNSPLHF.

This clonotype was picked up many times. The V and J genes are TRBV15 and TRBJ1-6; D gene ambiguous. The CDR3 is 15 amino acids. Trimming removed 0 bases from V and 9 bases from J, with 12 bases in between. Per germline, CDR1 LNHNV and CDR2 YYDKDF (reference sequence). CDR3 sequence: CATSRDGEGSSPLHF. The CDR3 bases are TGTGCCACCAGCAGAGATGGAGAGGGCAGTTCACCCCTCCACTTT.

The chain couples TRBV19 to TRBJ2-1; possibly TRBD2 for D (6 bases). Germline V gene lookup returns CDR1 LNHDA and CDR2 SQIVND (reference sequence). Trimming stripped 6 bases from V and 6 bases from J, with 12 bases between. This CDR3 is 13 amino acids long. CDR3 sequence (DNA): TGTGCCAGTAGGACCACTAGCCTCAATGAGCAGTTCTTC. Its protein product is CASRTTSLNEQFF.

The genes are TRBV4-2 and TRBJ1-2; D uncertain. The V end lost 0 bases, the J end lost 8 bases, and 7 bases lay between the germline ends. The CDR3 is 12 amino acids. Germline V gene data show CDR1 as LGHNA and CDR2 as YNFKEQ. CDR3 sequence (DNA): TGTGCCAGCAGCCAAGATCTGGCGGGCTACACCTTC. Its translation is CASSQDLAGYTF.

The chain has TRBV14 and TRBJ2-6; D may be TRBD2 (5 bases). The germline V and J ends were trimmed by 4 bases and 0 bases, with 22 bases remaining between them. The germline V gene encodes CDR1 SGHDN and CDR2 FVKESK. The CDR3 sequence is 20 residues long. CDR3 residues: CASSLRPQRQIPSGANVLTF. In nucleotides, the CDR3 is TGTGCCAGCAGCCTCAGACCTCAGCGGCAAATTCCCTCTGGGGCCAACGTCCTGACTTTC.

This clonotype turned up a few times. The rearrangement uses TRBV7-9 and TRBJ2-7; D may be TRBD1 (6 bases). The CDR3 covers 16 residues. Trimming removed 5 bases at V and 2 bases at J, with 19 bases between. CDR1 and CDR2 (germline): SEHNR, FQNEAQ (reference sequence). CDR3 protein: CASSQDLGANPYEQYF. The CDR3 nucleotides are TGTGCCAGCAGCCAAGATTTGGGGGCTAACCCCTACGAGCAGTACTTC.